The 16 T cell receptor beta chains given below trace back to one sample, sequenced in a study of breast tumors, draining lymph nodes, adjacent tissues. The lymph nodes were axillary draining lymph nodes from breast cancer patients. TCRdb passed the multiplex PCR reads through MiXCR, listing each CDR3 protein once. Of 70,000 to 85,000 distinct CDR3 sequences listed, about 20% were seen once; the top ten hold 2% to 2.5%. Input material: axillary lymph node tissue. These receptors originate from a female donor with breast cancer. Some clones in this sample may be carry-over from other donors' samples.

The table lists this clonotype with many counts. The rearrangement joins TRBV19 to TRBJ2-7; 9 bases are a match to TRBD1. CDR3 length: 14 residues. The germline V gene has CDR1 LNHDA and CDR2 SQIVND (reference sequence). After removal of 5 bases from V and 4 bases from J, the junction contained 6 bases not matched to a gene. CDR3 sequence (DNA): TGTGCCAGTAGTGCGACAGGGGGGGAGTACGAGCAGTACTTC. It specifies CASSATGGEYEQYF.

Many counts were recorded for this clonotype. The chain carries TRBV20-1 and TRBJ2-7, with D maybe TRBD2 (5 bases). Trimming took off 6 bases at V and 1 base at J, with 22 bases between the two ends. Germline V CDR1 and CDR2: DFQATT, SNEGSKA (reference sequence). The CDR3 contains 16 residues. The CDR3 is CSALDYSAGTSYEQYF. The DNA of the CDR3 is TGCAGTGCCCTTGACTACAGTGCGGGTACTTCCTACGAGCAGTACTTC.

This clonotype was seen many times. V is TRBV6-6 and J is TRBJ2-3, with unresolved D. This CDR3 is 14 amino acids long. V was clipped by 5 bases and J by 4 bases, with 13 bases between them. Germline V lookup: CDR1 MNHNY, CDR2 SVGAGI (reference sequence). CDR3 region: CASSGRRIPDTQYF. DNA for the CDR3: TGTGCCAGCAGTGGTCGTCGGATCCCAGATACGCAGTATTTT.

About this clonotype itself: A junction boundary mismatches the germline segment, possibly from a read error. V gene TRBV6-6 combines with J gene TRBJ1-2; D ambiguous. CDR1 and CDR2 from the germline V gene are MNHNY and SVGAGI (reference sequence). This CDR3 contains 15 residues. The CDR3 DNA follows: TGTGCCAGCACCTACGAAGTAAAGGCTAACTATGGCTACATCTTC. Residues: CASTYEVKANYGYIF.

The sample holds many counts of this clonotype. This rearrangement joins TRBV4-1 to TRBJ2-3; 9 bases match TRBD1. V shed 3 bases, J shed 3 bases, and the junction held 4 bases outside the gene matches. Germline V gene lookup returns CDR1 MGHRA and CDR2 YSYEKL. The CDR3 sequence is 15 residues long. Written as DNA, the CDR3 is TGCGCCAGCAGCCAGGCCGGGACAGGGACAGATACGCAGTATTTT. It specifies CASSQAGTGTDTQYF.

This clonotype was observed many times. This chain joins TRBV4-3 and TRBJ1-5, with TRBD1 as a possible D gene (6 bases). The CDR3 is 16 residues long. Trimming took 2 bases from V and 6 from J, leaving 17 bases between them. Germline CDR1 is LGHNA and CDR2 is YSLEER. The CDR3 region has the DNA TGCGCCAGCAGCCAAACTCATGGCGGGGGGCGTCAGCCCCAGCATTTT. Translated: CASSQTHGGGRQPQHF.

There are many counts of this clonotype. V and J are TRBV6-1 and TRBJ1-2; D unclear. Germline V gene lookup returns CDR1 MNHNS and CDR2 SASEGT. This CDR3 spans 14 amino acids. Trimming took off 4 bases at V and 5 bases at J, with 14 bases between the two ends. As DNA, the CDR3 is TGTGCCAGCAGTGGAGTCCTCATCACATATGGCTACACCTTC. Protein: CASSGVLITYGYTF.

The rearrangement joins TRBV6-1 to TRBJ1-2; tentative D call: TRBD1 (6 bases). This CDR3 has 15 residues. Germline CDR1 MNHNS, CDR2 SASEGT. Deletions cut 8 bases from V and 4 bases from J, with 20 bases between. The CDR3 sequence is CASYLGGSQPYGYTF. In nucleotides, the CDR3 is TGTGCCAGCTACCTAGGGGGGTCGCAGCCCTATGGCTACACCTTC.

This clonotype was observed at least ten times. The chain is built from TRBV14 and TRBJ2-1, with D uncertain. The CDR3 has 13 amino acids. Germline lookup yields CDR1 SGHDN and CDR2 FVKESK. The ends were cut back, 1 base at V and 2 bases at J, with 3 bases in the middle. The CDR3 DNA reads as TGTGCCAGCAGCCAAGCTCCCTACAATGAGCAGTTCTTC. Encoded protein: CASSQAPYNEQFF.

This clonotype came up many times. The rearrangement uses TRBV20-1 and TRBJ1-6; no reliable D call. The V gene lost 1 base and the J gene lost 13 bases, with 17 bases spanning the gap. CDR1 is DFQATT, CDR2 SNEGSKA, per germline (reference sequence). The CDR3 is 14 residues long. The CDR3 bases are TGCAGTGCTAGAGTCGGGCCAGGCCTTTCGCCCCTCCACTTT. It translates to CSARVGPGLSPLHF.

As for this clonotype: A read error may be the cause here, since a much bigger clone is one base away. J is TRBJ1-2 and V is TRBV5-1; 10 nucleotides align to TRBD1. The length of the CDR3 is 14 residues. Looked up from germline, CDR1 is SGHRS and CDR2 is YFSETQ. The junction had 8 bases not matched to a gene; V was cut back by 4 bases and J by 8 bases. CDR3 region: CASSKDRGAKGYTF. The CDR3 DNA reads TGCGCCAGCAGCAAGGACAGGGGGGCGAAGGGCTACACCTTC. Combining the CDR3 with reference TRBV5-1 and TRBJ1-2 gives the whole variable domain KAGVTQTPRYLIKTRGQQVTLSCSPISGHRSVSWYQQTPGQGLQFLFEYFSETQRNKGNFPGRFSGRQFSNSRSEMNVSTLELGDSALYLCASSKDRGAKGYTFGSGTRLTVV.

This clonotype was counted many times. This sequence joins TRBV2 and TRBJ2-1, with 8 bases matching TRBD2. With V trimmed by 4 bases and J by 6 bases, 2 bases remained unmatched. The germline V gene has CDR1 SNHLY and CDR2 FYNNEI. The CDR3 is 13 residues long. The CDR3 sequence: CASSGLAGNEQFF. For the CDR3, the DNA is TGTGCCAGCAGTGGGCTAGCGGGCAATGAGCAGTTCTTC.

This clonotype was recorded many times. J is TRBJ2-1 and V is TRBV20-1; the D gene could be TRBD1 or TRBD2 (5 bases each). The CDR3 loop spans 17 amino acids. Looked up from germline, CDR1 is DFQATT and CDR2 is SNEGSKA (reference sequence). CDR3 DNA sequence: TGCAGCGCAGAGGTTCGGGGACGCCTGAGCTCCTACAATGAGCAGTTCTTC. Its protein product is CSAEVRGRLSSYNEQFF.

This clonotype was seen repeatedly, ten times or more. V and J are TRBV15 and TRBJ2-7; maybe TRBD2 (6 bases). The CDR3 runs to 17 residues. Germline V gene lookup returns CDR1 LNHNV and CDR2 YYDKDF (reference sequence). Trimming stripped 2 bases from V and 6 bases from J, with 23 bases between. The CDR3 nucleotides are TGTGCCACCAGCAGATCCCCCTCTAGGCGGGAAGGAGGCGAGCAGTACTTC. It specifies CATSRSPSRREGGEQYF.

This clonotype was observed many times. The chain is built from TRBV4-3 and TRBJ2-5; 15 positions match TRBD2. Germline V gene lookup returns CDR1 LGHNA and CDR2 YSLEER. The CDR3 has 15 amino acids. V lost 4 bases and J lost 9; bases outside the gene matches: 6. This CDR3 is CASSPRTSGGGAQYF. The CDR3 bases are TGCGCCAGCAGCCCTCGGACTAGCGGGGGGGGGGCCCAGTACTTC.

As to this clonotype: A read error may produce the germline difference seen at one junction end. This chain joins TRBV7-3 and TRBJ2-2; a weak D match, TRBD2 (6 bases). This CDR3 is built from 14 residues. Germline V gives CDR1 SGHTA, CDR2 FQGTGA. The CDR3 nucleotides read TGTGCCAGCAGCTCGGGGGAGCGAATCGGGGTGCTGTCTTTT. It encodes CASSSGERIGVLSF.